The 6 T cell receptor beta chains presented below share a single source sample, sequenced in a study of CD4 T cell repertoires in COVID-19. The table came from immunoSEQ multiplex PCR; TCRdb's copy has only in-frame clones and leaves some out. The table lists 7,500 to 8,500 clones, 84% of them singletons. No culture step preceded sequencing of the ex vivo isolated memory T cells. The specimen was effector memory CD4+ T cells from blood, collected before the COVID-19 pandemic. These receptors were obtained from a human donor who had COVID-19.

V is TRBV5-1 and J is TRBJ2-5; no reliable D call. This CDR3 is built from 15 residues. Trimming cost V 2 bases and J 1 base, with 12 bases left between them. Germline CDR1 is SGHRS and CDR2 is YFSETQ. The CDR3, as DNA: TGCGCCAGCAGCTTCGCAGGCTCCTCCCAAGAGACCCAGTACTTC. As protein: CASSFAGSSQETQYF.

J is TRBJ2-1 and V is TRBV6-1; 7 bases align to TRBD2. Trimming cost V 6 bases and J 5 bases; bases outside gene matches: 10. The germline gives CDR1 MNHNS, CDR2 SASEGT. The CDR3 is 15 residues long. Here the CDR3 reads CASRLAALGDNEQFF. CDR3 DNA: TGTGCCAGCAGGCTAGCGGCCCTCGGGGACAATGAGCAGTTCTTC.

The CDR3 DNA sequence: TGTGCCAGCAGCTTAACATCCTTTGGGACAGGGACCTACGAGCAGTACTTC. Protein sequence: CASSLTSFGTGTYEQYF. The genes are TRBV11-2 and TRBJ2-7; the match to TRBD1 covers 9 bases. J was trimmed by 2 bases and V by 2 bases; bases with no gene match: 10. Germline V gene data show CDR1 as SGHAT and CDR2 as FQNNGV. The CDR3 is 17 residues long.

V gene TRBV11-3 combines with J gene TRBJ2-1; D unclear. CDR1 and CDR2 from the germline V gene are SGHNT and YENEEA. Trimming removed 4 bases from V and 3 bases from J, with 7 bases in between. This CDR3 is 13 amino acids long. For the CDR3, the DNA is TGTGCCAGCAGCTCCTCCGGCTACAATGAGCAGTTCTTC. The encoded protein is CASSSSGYNEQFF. Full variable domain (remainder filled in from reference TRBV11-3 and TRBJ2-1): EAGVVQSPRYKIIEKKQPVAFWCNPISGHNTLYWYLQNLGQGPELLIRYENEEAVDDSQLPKDRFSAERLKGVDSTLKIQPAELGDSAVYLCASSSSGYNEQFFGPGTRLTVL.

This chain connects TRBV7-9 to TRBJ1-4; TRBD1 agrees at 7 bases. CDR1 and CDR2 from the germline V gene are SEHNR and FQNEAQ (reference sequence). The V and J ends lost 1 base and 7 bases, in that order; junction bases with no gene match: 6. There are 15 residues in the CDR3. CDR3 bases: TGTGCCAGCAGCTTAGGTCGAGCAGGGGGTGAAAAACTGTTTTTT. It translates to CASSLGRAGGEKLFF.

This chain connects TRBV9 to TRBJ2-3; 8 bases agree with TRBD1. This CDR3 has 16 amino acids. The J segment lost 2 bases and the V segment lost 4 bases, leaving 9 bases of the junction unmatched. Germline CDR1 SGDLS, CDR2 YYNGEE. The chain's CDR3 is CASSLTYRGSTDTQYF. In DNA, the CDR3 is TGTGCCAGCAGCCTTACCTACAGGGGGTCCACAGATACGCAGTATTTT.